This entry concerns a single T cell receptor (beta chain). V lost 0 bases, J lost 6 bases, and 17 bases lay in between. Per the germline V gene, CDR1 is SGHVS and CDR2 is FNYEAQ. The length of the CDR3 is 16 residues. This entry belongs to a study of blood T cell repertoires in COVID-19. The overall study: Material from acute and convalescent COVID-19 was sourced from the United States, Italy and Spain.

TCRdb keeps only in-frame clones here, not all; method: immunoSEQ multiplex PCR. Of 150,000 to 200,000 clones listed, 70% to 85% are singletons. The sample consisted of peripheral blood. The chain is built from TRBV7-6 and TRBJ1-2, with D uncertain. This TCR was sampled from a human donor with acute or convalescent COVID-19. The donor label of this sample is uncertain. The CDR3 coding sequence is TGTGCCAGCAGCTTAGCTAGCGGACTCCTCTCGGATGGCTACACCTTC. This gives the protein CASSLASGLLSDGYTF. The full variable domain, completed using reference TRBV7-6 and TRBJ1-2, is GAGVSQSPRYKVTKRGQDVALRCDPISGHVSLYWYRQALGQGPEFLTYFNYEAQQDKSGLPNDRFSAERPEGSISTLTIQRTEQRDSAMYRCASSLASGLLSDGYTFGSGTRLTVV.